One and the same sample provided the 23 T cell receptor beta chains below, sequenced in a study of blood T cell repertoires in COVID-19. The repertoire was sequenced with immunoSEQ multiplex PCR; TCRdb's copy has only in-frame clones and lacks some. Among 70,000 to 90,000 clones, approximately 82% were seen once, and the ten largest hold roughly an eighth. The sequencing sample was made of peripheral blood. Every receptor here comes from a human donor in a cohort sampled during active COVID-19.

The genes are TRBV5-4 and TRBJ2-1; D may be TRBD1 (6 bases). The CDR3 covers 15 residues. Germline V gene data show CDR1 as SGHNT and CDR2 as YYREEE (reference sequence). The V end lost 0 bases, the J end lost 4 bases, and 11 bases lay between the germline ends. The CDR3 protein is CASSLDGQRYNEQFF. The CDR3 DNA follows: TGTGCCAGCAGCTTGGACGGACAGAGATACAATGAGCAGTTCTTC.

The chain carries TRBV2 and TRBJ2-7; D gene unclear. This CDR3 is 12 amino acids long. V was cut by 2 bases and J by 3 bases, with 5 bases left in between. Germline CDR1 is SNHLY and CDR2 is FYNNEI. The CDR3 is CASSERDYEQYF. The CDR3 region has the DNA TGTGCCAGCAGTGAACGAGACTACGAGCAGTACTTC.

This CDR3 is CASSFEVGSYNEQFF. As DNA, the CDR3 is TGTGCCAGCAGTTTTGAGGTAGGCTCCTACAATGAGCAGTTCTTC. V and J are TRBV28 and TRBJ2-1; D uncertain. The CDR3 length is 15 residues. Trimming stripped 3 bases from V and 0 bases from J, with 9 bases between. Germline lookup yields CDR1 MDHEN and CDR2 SYDVKM.

This clone was picked up a small number of times. CDR3 residues: CASSPRAAGGSYEQYF. The CDR3 DNA reads as TGTGCCAGCAGCCCAAGGGCAGCGGGGGGCAGCTACGAGCAGTACTTC. The rearrangement uses TRBV28 and TRBJ2-7, with TRBD2 matching 9 bases. From germline, CDR1 is MDHEN and CDR2 SYDVKM. Germline trimming cut 6 bases from V and 3 bases from J; bases unmatched to any gene: 12. The length of the CDR3 is 16 residues.

CDR3 sequence: CASSLAALAGVTGELFF. The DNA for the CDR3 is TGTGCCAGCAGCTTGGCCGCACTAGCGGGGGTCACCGGGGAGCTGTTTTTT. V and J are TRBV5-6 and TRBJ2-2; 11 bases map to TRBD2. V was clipped by 0 bases and J by 4 bases; unmatched bases: 5. Germline V gene sequence: CDR1 SGHDT, CDR2 YYEEEE. The length of the CDR3 is 17 residues.

This chain uses TRBV5-5 with TRBJ2-5; the match to TRBD2 covers 10 bases. V lost 0 bases to trimming and J lost 1 base; unmatched junction nucleotides: 9. The CDR3 totals 18 residues. Per the germline V gene, CDR1 is SGHKS and CDR2 is YYEKEE (reference sequence). CDR3 nucleotides: TGTGCCAGCAGCTTGGGTTTAGCGGGGGGCTCGATCCAAGAGACCCAGTACTTC. This translates into CASSLGLAGGSIQETQYF.

This sequence joins TRBV7-2 and TRBJ2-7, with 12 bases fitting TRBD2. From germline, CDR1 is SGHTA and CDR2 FQGNSA. Germline trimming cut 5 bases from V and 7 bases from J; bases unmatched to any gene: 12. The CDR3 is 16 residues long. The CDR3 reads CASSPRLAGAAGEQYF. The CDR3 nucleotides read TGTGCCAGCAGCCCCCGACTAGCGGGGGCCGCGGGGGAGCAGTACTTC.

A few counts support this clone. J is TRBJ1-6 and V is TRBV6-5; D is possibly TRBD1 (5 bases). This CDR3 region has 12 residues. Trimming removed 1 base from V and 13 bases from J, with 8 bases in between. Germline CDR1 MNHEY, CDR2 SVGAGI. The CDR3 region is CASSYFKGPLHF. The CDR3 DNA sequence: TGTGCCAGCAGTTACTTTAAGGGGCCCCTCCACTTT.

V gene TRBV29-1 combines with J gene TRBJ1-2; TRBD1 matches at 7 bases. The junction had 7 bases not matched to a gene; V was cut back by 1 base and J by 5 bases. This CDR3 has 14 residues. Germline V lookup: CDR1 SQVTM, CDR2 ANQGSEA. The CDR3 bases are TGCAGCGTTGAAGTTGACAGGGTATCTTATGGCTACACCTTC. Its protein is CSVEVDRVSYGYTF.

This clone was recorded once. This chain's CDR3 is CASSEVLSNQPQHF. The CDR3 DNA reads TGTGCCAGCAGTGAAGTATTAAGCAATCAGCCCCAGCATTTT. The V gene is TRBV2, the J gene TRBJ1-5, with D uncertain. There are 14 residues in the CDR3. Germline V gene sequence: CDR1 SNHLY, CDR2 FYNNEI. Trimming left V 1 base short and J 1 base short, with 5 bases between.

The chain is built from TRBV6-1 and TRBJ1-2; D possibly corresponds to TRBD1 (5 bases). The CDR3 runs 16 residues. Germline V gene data show CDR1 as MNHNS and CDR2 as SASEGT. Trimming cost V 2 bases and J 4 bases, with 17 bases left between them. CDR3 bases: TGTGCCAGCAGTGAACACTGGCGGGGGGTAGGCTATGGCTACACCTTC. Its protein product is CASSEHWRGVGYGYTF.

In DNA form, the CDR3 reads TGTGCCAGCAGCACCGTGCTGGGGGCAGGGGCCGCCGGGGAGCTGTTTTTT. This encodes CASSTVLGAGAAGELFF. The chain carries TRBV5-4 and TRBJ2-2; perhaps TRBD1 as D (6 bases). The germline V gene has CDR1 SGHNT and CDR2 YYREEE (reference sequence). V lost 4 bases and J lost 6, with 22 bases in between. The CDR3 contains 17 residues.

This clone was seen a few times. The rearrangement uses TRBV10-1 and TRBJ1-1; TRBD1 might be the D (5 bases). Germline CDR1 is WNHNN and CDR2 is SYGVQD (reference sequence). Trimming removed 6 bases from V and 1 base from J, with 9 bases in between. The length of the CDR3 is 13 residues. Here the CDR3 DNA reads TGCGCCAGCAGCTCAGGGCCGAACACTGAAGCTTTCTTT. Translated: CASSSGPNTEAFF.

Of note for this clone: The identical CDR3 is also encoded by other nucleotide sequences in the sample. The chain has TRBV7-2 and TRBJ2-7; 9 positions agree with TRBD2. With 9 bases clipped from V and 3 bases from J, the junction kept 6 bases outside the gene matches. Germline lookup yields CDR1 SGHTA and CDR2 FQGNSA. The CDR3 covers 13 residues. CDR3 region: CASGGGGGYEQYF. The CDR3 DNA follows: TGTGCCAGTGGTGGCGGGGGGGGCTACGAGCAGTACTTC. The whole variable domain, filled in from reference TRBV7-2 and TRBJ2-7, reads GAGVSQSPSNKVTEKGKDVELRCDPISGHTALYWYRQSLGQGLEFLIYFQGNSAPDKSGLPSDRFSAERTGGSVSTLTIQRTQQEDSAVYLCASGGGGGYEQYFGPGTRLTVT.

The rearrangement joins TRBV7-3 to TRBJ2-1; the D gene is possibly TRBD1 (5 bases). CDR3 length: 13 amino acids. The V end lost 2 bases, the J end lost 10 bases, and 12 bases lay between the germline ends. Germline assignment: CDR1 SGHTA and CDR2 FQGTGA. The CDR3 here is CASSLFAQGEQFF. The CDR3 nucleotides read TGTGCCAGCAGCTTATTTGCGCAGGGAGAGCAGTTCTTC.

V usage is TRBV6-5 and J usage is TRBJ2-7; D is undetermined. Trimming cost V 7 bases and J 5 bases, with 21 bases left between them. The V gene's germline CDR1 is MNHEY and CDR2 SVGAGI. There are 15 residues in the CDR3. In DNA form, the CDR3 reads TGTGCCAGCACCGCTTTGTCACTTGCGCGCAACGAGCAGTACTTC. Protein product: CASTALSLARNEQYF.

The chain combines TRBV28 with TRBJ1-5; the D is unclear. Germline V gene data show CDR1 as MDHEN and CDR2 as SYDVKM. Trimming took off 7 bases at V and 4 bases at J, with 17 bases between the two ends. The CDR3 is made up of 15 amino acids. CDR3 sequence: CASTPFRERNQPQHF. The CDR3 DNA follows: TGTGCCAGCACCCCCTTCCGGGAGCGAAATCAGCCCCAGCATTTT. Combining the CDR3 with reference TRBV28 and TRBJ1-5 gives the whole variable domain DVKVTQSSRYLVKRTGEKVFLECVQDMDHENMFWYRQDPGLGLRLIYFSYDVKMKEKGDIPEGYSVSREKKERFSLILESASTNQTSMYLCASTPFRERNQPQHFGDGTRLSIL.

The rearrangement joins TRBV19 to TRBJ1-2; no clear D gene. Germline V CDR1 and CDR2: LNHDA, SQIVND (reference sequence). The CDR3 is 14 amino acids. Trimming left V 2 bases short and J 3 bases short, with 10 bases between. CDR3 protein: CASSISPGYYGYTF. DNA of the CDR3: TGTGCCAGTAGTATATCCCCGGGGTACTATGGCTACACCTTC. Full variable domain (missing parts from reference TRBV19 and TRBJ1-2): DGGITQSPKYLFRKEGQNVTLSCEQNLNHDAMYWYRQDPGQGLRLIYYSQIVNDFQKGDIAEGYSVSREKKESFPLTVTSAQKNPTAFYLCASSISPGYYGYTFGSGTRLTVV.

The chain recombines TRBV28 with TRBJ2-5; the match to TRBD1 covers 9 bases. V shed 0 bases and J 5 bases; nucleotides not matched to a gene: 4. Germline CDR1 MDHEN, CDR2 SYDVKM. The CDR3 spans 15 residues. The CDR3 spells CASSLWDRGLETQYF. CDR3 sequence (DNA): TGTGCCAGCAGTTTATGGGACAGGGGATTGGAGACCCAGTACTTC.

The chain recombines TRBV30 with TRBJ2-7; TRBD2 is a possible D gene (6 bases). Trimming cost V 3 bases and J 0 bases, with 21 bases left between them. Germline-derived CDR1 and CDR2 are GTSNPN and SVGIG (reference sequence). The CDR3 extends over 17 amino acids. The CDR3 DNA reads TGTGCCTGGAGACCCCCTTCCGGAGGGACCTTCTCCTACGAGCAGTACTTC. Its translation is CAWRPPSGGTFSYEQYF.

The CDR3 DNA follows: TGTGCCAGCAGCGACACAGGGATCGGGGCAACTAATGAAAAACTGTTTTTT. Protein product: CASSDTGIGATNEKLFF. The V and J genes are TRBV6-2 or TRBV6-3 and TRBJ1-4; D perhaps matches TRBD1 (6 bases). There are 17 residues in the CDR3. In germline, CDR1 is MNHEY, CDR2 SVGEGT. The ends were cut back, 6 bases at V and 0 bases at J, with 17 bases in the middle.

V gene TRBV18 combines with J gene TRBJ2-1, with D uncertain. The CDR3 runs 12 residues. Trimming pared 2 bases from V and 7 bases from J, leaving 6 bases between. In germline, CDR1 is KGHSH, CDR2 LQKENI. CDR3: CASSPSRNEQFF. The CDR3 DNA sequence: TGTGCCAGCTCACCATCTAGGAATGAGCAGTTCTTC.

The chain employs TRBV28 and TRBJ1-1; D unclear. Trimming removed 8 bases from V and 11 bases from J, with 21 bases in between. Per the germline V gene, CDR1 is MDHEN and CDR2 is SYDVKM. The CDR3 sequence is 13 residues long. The CDR3 protein is CASLELSQAWAFF. CDR3 nucleotide sequence: TGTGCCAGCTTAGAGCTTTCGCAGGCTTGGGCTTTCTTT.